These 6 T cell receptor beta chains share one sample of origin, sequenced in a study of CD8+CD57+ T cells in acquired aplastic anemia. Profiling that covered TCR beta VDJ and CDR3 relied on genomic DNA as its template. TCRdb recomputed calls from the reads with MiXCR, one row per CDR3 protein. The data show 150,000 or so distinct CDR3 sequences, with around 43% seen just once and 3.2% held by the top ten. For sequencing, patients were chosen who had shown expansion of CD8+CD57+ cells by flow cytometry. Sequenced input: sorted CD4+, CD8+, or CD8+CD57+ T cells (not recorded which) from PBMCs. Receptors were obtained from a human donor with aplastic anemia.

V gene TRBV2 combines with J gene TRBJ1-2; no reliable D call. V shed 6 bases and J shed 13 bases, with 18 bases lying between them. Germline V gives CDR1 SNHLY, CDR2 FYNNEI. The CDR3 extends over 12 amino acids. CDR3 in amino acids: CASSPKRRGRTF. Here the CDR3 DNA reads TGTGCCAGCAGCCCAAAACGTCGCGGCCGCACCTTC.

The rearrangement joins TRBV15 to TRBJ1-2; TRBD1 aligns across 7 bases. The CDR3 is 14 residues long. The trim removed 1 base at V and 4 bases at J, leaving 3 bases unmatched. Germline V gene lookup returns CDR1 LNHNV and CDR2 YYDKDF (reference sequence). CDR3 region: CATSRGQGVYGYTF. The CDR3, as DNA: TGTGCCACCAGCAGAGGACAGGGTGTCTATGGCTACACCTTC.

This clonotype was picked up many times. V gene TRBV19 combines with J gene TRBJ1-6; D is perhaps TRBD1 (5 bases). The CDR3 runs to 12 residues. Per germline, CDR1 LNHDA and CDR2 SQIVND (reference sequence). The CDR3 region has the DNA TGTGCTTACAAACCGGGGCATTCACCCCTCCACTTT. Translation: CAYKPGHSPLHF.

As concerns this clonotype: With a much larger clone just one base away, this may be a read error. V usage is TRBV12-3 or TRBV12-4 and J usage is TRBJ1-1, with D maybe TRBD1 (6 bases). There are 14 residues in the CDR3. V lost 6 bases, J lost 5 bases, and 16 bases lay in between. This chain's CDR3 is CASREGGGITEAFF. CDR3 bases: TGTGCCAGCAGGGAAGGAGGGGGAATAACTGAAGCTTTCTTT.

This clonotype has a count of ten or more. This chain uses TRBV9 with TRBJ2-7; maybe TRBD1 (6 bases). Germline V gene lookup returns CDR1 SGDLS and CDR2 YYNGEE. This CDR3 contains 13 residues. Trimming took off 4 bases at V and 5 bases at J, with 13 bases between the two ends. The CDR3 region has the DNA TGTGCCAGCAGCCCCTCCCCAGGGGACGAGCAGTACTTC. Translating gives CASSPSPGDEQYF.

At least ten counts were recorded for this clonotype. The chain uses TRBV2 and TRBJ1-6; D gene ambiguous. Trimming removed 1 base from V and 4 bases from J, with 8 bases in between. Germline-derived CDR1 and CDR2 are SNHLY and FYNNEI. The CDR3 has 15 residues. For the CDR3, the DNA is TGTGCCAGCAGTGAAGAGATGGTGTATAATTCACCCCTCCACTTT. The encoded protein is CASSEEMVYNSPLHF.